This TCR beta chain was recovered during a study of OX40 agonist ivuxolimab in advanced cancers. Across the whole study: While on treatment, patients had intravenous ivuxolimab at 0.01 to 10 mg/kg every 2 weeks.

Sequenced by immunoSEQ multiplex PCR; TCRdb stores in-frame clones only, minus some. The table has tens of thousands of clones, 70% to 90% seen once. V was shortened by 4 bases and J by 6 bases, with 10 bases between the two germline ends. The length of the CDR3 is 13 residues. Germline loops: CDR1 SGHRS, CDR2 YFSETQ. In regard to this clone: Antigen unknown.

Study observations and caveats: Expanded clones belonging to CD8+ T cells outnumbered, on average, those of CD4+.

Sequencing used CD4+ or CD8+ T cells sorted from blood, obtained in a trial of the OX40 agonist ivuxolimab. The J gene is TRBJ1-4, the V gene TRBV5-1, with D unclear. The origin of this receptor is an adult with an advanced solid tumor such as melanoma, head and neck, liver or kidney cancer. CDR3 residues: CASSTALDEKLFF. DNA for the CDR3: TGCGCCAGCAGCACCGCTTTGGATGAAAAACTGTTTTTT.